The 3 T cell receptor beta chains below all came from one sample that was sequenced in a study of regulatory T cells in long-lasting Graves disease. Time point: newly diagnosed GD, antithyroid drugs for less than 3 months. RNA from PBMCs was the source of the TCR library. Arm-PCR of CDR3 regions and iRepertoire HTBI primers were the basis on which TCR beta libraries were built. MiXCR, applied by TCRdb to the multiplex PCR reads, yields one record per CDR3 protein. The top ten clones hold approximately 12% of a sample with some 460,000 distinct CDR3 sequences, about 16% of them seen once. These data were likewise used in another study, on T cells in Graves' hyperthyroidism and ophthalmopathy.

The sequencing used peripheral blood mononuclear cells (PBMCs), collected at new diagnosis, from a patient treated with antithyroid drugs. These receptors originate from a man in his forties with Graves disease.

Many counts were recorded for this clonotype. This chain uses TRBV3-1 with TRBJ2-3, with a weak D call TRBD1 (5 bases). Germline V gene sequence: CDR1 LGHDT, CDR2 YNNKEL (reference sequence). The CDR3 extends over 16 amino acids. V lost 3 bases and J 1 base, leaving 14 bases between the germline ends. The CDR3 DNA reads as TGTGCCAGCAGCCAGCCAAGTGGGGCTGGCACAGATACGCAGTATTTT. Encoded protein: CASSQPSGAGTDTQYF.

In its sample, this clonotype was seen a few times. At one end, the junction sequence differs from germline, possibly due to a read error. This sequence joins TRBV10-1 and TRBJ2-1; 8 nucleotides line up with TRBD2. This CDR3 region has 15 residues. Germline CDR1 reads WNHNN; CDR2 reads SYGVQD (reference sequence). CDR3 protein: CASGETGGTRDEQFF. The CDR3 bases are TGCGCCAGCGGTGAGACCGGCGGGACTAGGGATGAGCAGTTCTTC.

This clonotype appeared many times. The CDR3 loop reads CATRTSGMGSYEQYF. The CDR3 nucleotides read TGTGCCACCCGGACTAGCGGGATGGGCTCCTACGAGCAGTACTTC. The rearrangement links TRBV10-3 to TRBJ2-7; TRBD2 matches at 12 bases. Looked up from germline, CDR1 is ENHRY and CDR2 is SYGVKD. The V segment lost 10 bases and the J segment 0 bases; nucleotides outside the gene matches: 7. There are 15 residues in the CDR3.